This T cell receptor (beta chain) was found in a study of T cell changes during pregnancy in multiple sclerosis. CDR3 length equals 14 residues. Trimming took 0 bases from V and 6 from J, leaving 11 bases between them. Germline CDR1 and CDR2: ENHRY and SYGVKD. The table came from immunoSEQ multiplex PCR; TCRdb's copy has only in-frame clones and leaves some out. The sample includes 90,000 to 120,000 clones, 85% to 95% seen only once; the top ten take less than 0.85%. The origin of this receptor is a female donor in good health, enrolled as a control in a pregnancy study. This chain links TRBV10-3 with TRBJ1-2; D might be TRBD1 (5 bases). This specimen consisted of peripheral blood, obtained in the third trimester of pregnancy. The CDR3 protein is CAISESIGVHGYTF. The CDR3 DNA reads TGTGCCATCAGTGAGTCGATAGGGGTGCATGGCTACACCTTC.